This T cell receptor beta chain was captured in a study of blood T cells in healthy people across ages. Points from the study as a whole: As age increased, TCR beta diversity per million T cells fell in a roughly linear fashion.

The CDR3 is made up of 17 amino acids. V was clipped by 5 bases and J by 4 bases, with 24 bases between them. A J-beta primer mix and a sample-barcoded 5' primer were used in a second PCR of roughly 7 to 12 cycles. TCRdb re-derived calls from the 5' RACE reads in MiXCR, one entry per CDR3 protein. The sample holds a few hundred thousand distinct CDR3 sequences, less than 30% seen once. To note about this clonotype: The antigen remains undetermined.

The sequenced sample consisted of blood. The gene calls are TRBV12-3 or TRBV12-4 and TRBJ2-7; D tentatively fits TRBD1 or TRBD2 (6 bases each). The TCR sequence derives from a woman aged 70-85 years in good health. The CDR3 sequence: CASSPLARGRFGYEQYF. As DNA, the CDR3 is TGTGCCAGCAGTCCCTTAGCCCGGGGGCGCTTTGGTTACGAGCAGTACTTC.